This T cell receptor (beta chain) is drawn from a study of blood T cell repertoires in COVID-19. About the study: The samples span acute and convalescent COVID-19 from the United States, Italy and Spain. In each case, the material was cDNA or gDNA derived from T cells, B-cell-depleted T cells, or PBMCs.

Study processing details: Amplifying reference gene primers gave estimates of nucleated cell counts. Profiled with immunoSEQ multiplex PCR; TCRdb holds only in-frame clones, not every one. Clone size and the V and J calls come from that table; the DNA yielded D and trimming. This table has some 400,000 clones, around 90% appearing once. This CDR3 region has 15 residues. The germline V and J ends were trimmed by 3 bases and 3 bases, with 14 bases remaining between them. Germline values: CDR1 SGHTA, CDR2 FQGNSA. The TCR was taken from a man younger than 30 with active or convalescent COVID-19. The chain joins TRBV7-2 to TRBJ1-2, with D perhaps matching TRBD1 (6 bases). Source material: peripheral blood. The CDR3 loop reads CASSFSGQPYYGYTF. The DNA of the CDR3 is TGTGCCAGCAGCTTTTCCGGACAGCCCTACTATGGCTACACCTTC.